These T cell receptor beta chains were read from a single sample in a study of monozygotic twins with cystic fibrosis. Clones were sequenced by immunoSEQ multiplex PCR, and TCRdb holds only the in-frame ones, with some missing. The table shows roughly 29,000 clones, with 70% to 90% occurring only once. The sequencing sample was made of blood. The source of these receptors is a girl aged 2-15 years with cystic fibrosis. CDR3s include the opening cysteine and the closing phenylalanine or tryptophan. D genes are given only for firm matches. Clone size is not always given. Where it is, it says once, few, many or a class for expanded clones.

CDR3,DNA,size,D,J,V
CAGSDKNTEAFF,TGTGCCGGATCAGACAAGAACACTGAAGCTTTCTTT,-,-,TRBJ1-1,TRBV28
CSVAALLGVEQYF,TGCAGCGTTGCCGCCCTCCTGGGCGTCGAGCAGTACTTC,once,-,TRBJ2-7,TRBV29-1
CASSVDRATGELFF,TGTGCCAGCAGCGTGGACAGGGCCACCGGGGAGCTGTTTTTT,-,TRBD1,TRBJ2-2,TRBV11-1
CASSPGLAGAAQYF,TGTGCCAGCAGCCCGGGACTAGCGGGAGCGGCCCAGTACTTC,-,TRBD2,TRBJ2-5,TRBV7-9
CATAGTDYEAFF,TGTGCCACCGCCGGGACAGACTATGAAGCTTTCTTT,-,TRBD1,TRBJ1-1,TRBV2
CASSPGDRVQETQYF,TGTGCCAGTAGTCCCGGGGACAGGGTACAAGAGACCCAGTACTTC,once,TRBD1,TRBJ2-5,TRBV19
CASSDGAHTEAFF,TGTGCCAGCAGTGACGGGGCCCACACTGAAGCTTTCTTT,-,-,TRBJ1-1,TRBV6-1
CSVHSHGEDTQYF,TGCAGCGTACACTCCCACGGCGAGGATACGCAGTATTTT,-,-,TRBJ2-3,TRBV29-1
CASSPNRRGYQTNYGYTF,TGTGCCAGCTCACCCAACCGACGGGGCTACCAAACTAACTATGGCTACACCTTC,-,-,TRBJ1-2,TRBV18
CASSELSGNRYEQYF,TGCGCCAGCAGTGAGTTGTCAGGGAATCGGTACGAGCAGTACTTC,-,-,TRBJ2-7,TRBV10-2
CAISGANTEAFF,TGTGCCATCAGTGGGGCGAACACTGAAGCTTTCTTT,-,-,TRBJ1-1,TRBV6-5
CASSLAVRRSAEAFF,TGCGCCAGCAGCTTGGCCGTAAGGCGTTCGGCTGAAGCTTTCTTT,once,-,TRBJ1-1,TRBV5-1
CASSPDSFAEQFF,TGTGCCAGCAGCCCCGACAGCTTCGCCGAGCAGTTCTTC,-,-,TRBJ2-1,TRBV9
CASREPAGQDNSPLHF,TGTGCCAGCAGGGAACCTGCCGGACAGGACAATTCACCCCTCCACTTT,-,TRBD1,TRBJ1-6,TRBV6-1
CASSRGTDTYEQYF,TGTGCCAGCAGCAGGGGGACAGATACCTACGAGCAGTACTTC,-,TRBD1,TRBJ2-7,TRBV6-1
CASGFGPENQNTEAFF,TGTGCTAGTGGTTTTGGTCCGGAAAATCAAAACACTGAAGCTTTCTTT,-,-,TRBJ1-1,TRBV12-5
CASSSKLAGGNSGANVLTF,TGTGCCAGCAGCTCAAAACTAGCGGGAGGGAACTCTGGGGCCAACGTCCTGACTTTC,-,TRBD2,TRBJ2-6,TRBV5-4
CATFRLDNEKLFF,TGTGCCACCTTTAGACTTGATAATGAAAAACTGTTTTTT,-,-,TRBJ1-4,TRBV6-5
CASSLGDGGTGELFF,TGTGCTAGCAGCTTAGGCGACGGGGGCACCGGGGAGCTGTTTTTT,-,-,TRBJ2-2,TRBV7-7
CACTGPVAYEQYF,TGTGCCTGTACCGGGCCGGTGGCCTACGAGCAGTACTTC,-,-,TRBJ2-7,TRBV30
CASSLYRDSLNQPQHF,TGTGCCAGTAGTCTTTACCGGGACAGCCTCAATCAGCCCCAGCATTTT,few,TRBD1,TRBJ1-5,TRBV19
CASSPDRDYGYTF,TGTGCCAGCAGCCCGGACAGGGACTATGGCTACACCTTC,few,TRBD1,TRBJ1-2,TRBV6-5
CATATYPKLNYGYTF,TGTGCCACCGCGACCTACCCCAAGCTTAACTATGGCTACACCTTC,-,-,TRBJ1-2,TRBV10-3
CASSLVVGPSLTYGYTF,TGTGCCAGCAGCTTAGTCGTCGGTCCCTCATTAACGTATGGCTACACCTTC,-,-,TRBJ1-2,TRBV7-2
CASSGTGRGYGYTF,TGCGCCAGCAGCGGGACGGGGAGAGGGTATGGCTACACCTTC,few,-,TRBJ1-2,TRBV4-1
CAWMREGTEQFF,TGTGCCTGGATGCGGGAGGGCACTGAGCAGTTCTTC,-,TRBD2,TRBJ2-1,TRBV30
CASSQDKGGNYGYTF,TGTGCCAGCAGCCAAGATAAAGGCGGAAACTATGGCTACACCTTC,-,-,TRBJ1-2,TRBV4-2
CASIGPQGRNQPQHF,TGTGCCAGCATCGGGCCACAGGGGAGAAATCAGCCCCAGCATTTT,few,TRBD1,TRBJ1-5,TRBV28
CASRETSGRADEQFF,TGTGCCAGCAGGGAGACTAGCGGGAGGGCCGATGAGCAGTTCTTC,-,TRBD2,TRBJ2-1,TRBV2
CASSLGGTGGHEQYF,TGTGCCAGCAGTTTAGGCGGGACAGGTGGCCACGAGCAGTACTTC,few,TRBD1,TRBJ2-7,TRBV27
CASSGNAGELFF,TGTGCCAGCTCAGGGAACGCCGGGGAGCTGTTTTTT,-,-,TRBJ2-2,TRBV7-8
CASSFPATGELFF,TGTGCCAGCAGCTTCCCGGCCACCGGGGAGCTGTTTTTT,-,-,TRBJ2-2,TRBV7-6
CASSYSGGADTGELFF,TGTGCCAGCAGTTACTCTGGGGGCGCAGACACCGGGGAGCTGTTTTTT,once,-,TRBJ2-2,TRBV6-5
CASSYLEGGTEAFF,TGTGCCAGCAGTTACTTAGAGGGGGGCACTGAAGCTTTCTTT,once,-,TRBJ1-1,TRBV6-5
CASSGPTGEGTYEQYF,TGTGCCAGCAGCGGACCGACAGGGGAGGGGACCTACGAGCAGTACTTC,once,-,TRBJ2-7,TRBV5-6
CSVQGRAKDTEAFF,TGCAGCGTTCAAGGAAGGGCCAAGGACACTGAAGCTTTCTTT,few,-,TRBJ1-1,TRBV29-1
CASSGQVSETQYF,TGTGCCAGCAGCGGACAGGTATCAGAGACCCAGTACTTC,-,-,TRBJ2-5,TRBV9
CASSSHDRHTEAFF,TGCGCCAGCAGCTCACACGACAGACACACTGAAGCTTTCTTT,-,-,TRBJ1-1,TRBV5-1
CASSEQATRITNTGELFF,TGTGCCAGTAGTGAACAGGCCACTCGGATTACGAACACCGGGGAGCTGTTTTTT,-,-,TRBJ2-2,TRBV19
CASSSDTTGELFF,TGTGCTAGCAGCTCCGACACCACCGGGGAGCTGTTTTTT,-,-,TRBJ2-2,TRBV7-7
CASSLEGTSGAGEQYF,TGTGCCAGCAGCTTGGAAGGGACTAGCGGGGCGGGGGAGCAGTACTTC,-,TRBD2,TRBJ2-7,TRBV5-6
CASSEMRGNPGANVLTF,TGTGCCAGTAGTGAGATGAGGGGTAACCCTGGGGCCAACGTCCTGACTTTC,-,-,TRBJ2-6,TRBV19
CASSPGQGAYYGYTF,TGTGCCAGCAGCCCGGGACAGGGGGCATACTATGGCTACACCTTC,-,TRBD1,TRBJ1-2,TRBV7-6
CASSREEEAFF,TGTGCCAGCAGTAGGGAGGAAGAAGCTTTCTTT,-,-,TRBJ1-1,TRBV6-1
CASSGGSGGTEAFF,TGTGCCAGCAGCGGGGGATCAGGGGGTACCGAAGCTTTCTTT,-,TRBD1,TRBJ1-1,TRBV5-8
CAISESWREVRETQYF,TGTGCCATCAGTGAGTCCTGGCGGGAGGTTCGAGAGACCCAGTACTTC,-,TRBD2,TRBJ2-5,TRBV10-3
CASGLVSGWAGELFF,TGTGCTAGTGGTTTGGTCAGTGGGTGGGCCGGGGAGCTGTTTTTT,-,-,TRBJ2-2,TRBV12-5
CASSDLRVPYGYTF,TGTGCCAGCAGTGATTTGAGGGTACCCTATGGCTACACCTTC,-,-,TRBJ1-2,TRBV2
CASSEREGVEQYF,TGTGCCAGCAGTGAGAGGGAAGGGGTCGAGCAGTACTTC,-,-,TRBJ2-7,TRBV6-4